A selection of T cell receptor beta chains follows, all from one sample in a study of glioma-infiltrating T cells after dendritic cell vaccination. Some clones are missing from TCRdb's copy, which holds only in-frame ones; the method was immunoSEQ multiplex PCR. This table has roughly 100,000 clones, 90% appearing once. The material sequenced was blood, taken after dendritic cell vaccination. All receptors derive from a human donor with glioblastoma. Both conserved end residues are part of each CDR3. The listing skips clone size in some rows; elsewhere it reads once, few, many or a size class.

v_call	j_call	clone_size	cdr3_aa
TRBV18	TRBJ1-1	.	CASSPGTNTEAFF
TRBV2	TRBJ2-5	.	CASSRTGVQETQYF
TRBV15	TRBJ2-3	.	CATSRDPADTQYF
TRBV30	TRBJ1-5	.	CAWSVGLDYSNQPQHF
TRBV27	TRBJ2-3	.	CASSLSFSGLDTDTQYF
TRBV5-1	TRBJ2-7	.	CASSLAPSGLWGQYF
TRBV11-2	TRBJ2-7	.	CASSLDGTGVEQYF
TRBV27	TRBJ1-6	.	CASSGDRVGNSPLHF
TRBV7-9	TRBJ2-3	.	CASSGEGLTDTQYF
TRBV30	TRBJ1-6	.	CAWSFRLGDSPLHF
TRBV21-1	TRBJ2-3	.	CASSRPRTSGRPDTQYF
TRBV11-3	TRBJ1-6	.	CASSQQGDNSPLHF
TRBV5-6	TRBJ1-2	.	CASSTGVGGYTF
TRBV5-1	TRBJ1-2	.	CASSPRTGMDGYTF
TRBV10-3	TRBJ2-2	.	CAISAVTGELFF
TRBV30	TRBJ1-1	.	CAWTRVPGTEAFF
TRBV6-5	TRBJ2-2	.	CASSSVPNTGELFF
TRBV5-6	TRBJ2-7	.	CASSPPGQSYEQYF
TRBV10-3	TRBJ2-7	.	CAISESTSYEQYF
TRBV7-3	TRBJ2-5	.	CASSLPGEETQYF
TRBV6-5	TRBJ1-4	once	CASSRRQGSYEKLFF
TRBV2	TRBJ2-7	.	CASSEAGATTSYEQYF
TRBV7-9	TRBJ2-7	.	CASSLGGAVYEQYF
TRBV5-4	TRBJ1-2	.	CASSLPSDNYGYTF
TRBV5-1	TRBJ2-3	few	CASSLARSTDTQYF
TRBV5-3	TRBJ1-1	.	CARSLRPAREAFF
TRBV11-3	TRBJ2-2	.	CASSPIGGVTGELFF
TRBV30	TRBJ1-6	.	CAWRKTGVWAPLHF
TRBV7-3	TRBJ1-2	.	CASSLGTEGGYTF
TRBV21-1	TRBJ2-1	.	CASSPRLSGSPNEQFF